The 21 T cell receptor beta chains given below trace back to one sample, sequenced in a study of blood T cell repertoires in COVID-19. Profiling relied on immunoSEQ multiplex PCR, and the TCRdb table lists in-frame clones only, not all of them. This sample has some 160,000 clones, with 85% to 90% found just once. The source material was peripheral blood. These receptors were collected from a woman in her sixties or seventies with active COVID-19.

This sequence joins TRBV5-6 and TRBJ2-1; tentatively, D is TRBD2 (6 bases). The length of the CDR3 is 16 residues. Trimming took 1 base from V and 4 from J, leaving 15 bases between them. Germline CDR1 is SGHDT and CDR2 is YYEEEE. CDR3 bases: TGTGCCAGCAGCTTGCTCTCTAGCGCTATATACAATGAGCAGTTCTTC. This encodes CASSLLSSAIYNEQFF. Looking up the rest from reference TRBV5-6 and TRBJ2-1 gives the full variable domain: DAGVTQSPTHLIKTRGQQVTLRCSPKSGHDTVSWYQQALGQGPQFIFQYYEEEERQRGNFPDRFSGHQFPNYSSELNVNALLLGDSALYLCASSLLSSAIYNEQFFGPGTRLTVL.

CDR3 DNA sequence: TGTGCCAGCACCCCATACAGTTCAGATACGCAGTATTTT. It codes for CASTPYSSDTQYF. The rearrangement joins TRBV6-5 to TRBJ2-3; D ambiguous. Germline V gene data show CDR1 as MNHEY and CDR2 as SVGAGI. The ends were cut back, 7 bases at V and 4 bases at J, with 12 bases in the middle. CDR3 length equals 13 residues.

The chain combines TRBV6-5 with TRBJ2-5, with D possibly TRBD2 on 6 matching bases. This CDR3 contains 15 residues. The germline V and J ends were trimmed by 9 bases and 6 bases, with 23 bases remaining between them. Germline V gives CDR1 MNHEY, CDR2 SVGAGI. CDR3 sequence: CASGGLSGAGKTQYF. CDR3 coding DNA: TGTGCCAGTGGAGGTTTGTCGGGAGCCGGGAAGACCCAGTACTTC.

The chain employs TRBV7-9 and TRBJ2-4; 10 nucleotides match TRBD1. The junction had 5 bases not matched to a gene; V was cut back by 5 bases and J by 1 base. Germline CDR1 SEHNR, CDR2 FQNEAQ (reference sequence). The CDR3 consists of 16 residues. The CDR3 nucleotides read TGTGCCAGCAGCCCCCGGGACAGGGGTGCCAAAAACATTCAGTACTTC. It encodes CASSPRDRGAKNIQYF. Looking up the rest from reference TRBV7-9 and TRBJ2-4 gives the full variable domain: DTGVSQNPRHKITKRGQNVTFRCDPISEHNRLYWYRQTLGQGPEFLTYFQNEAQLEKSRLLSDRFSAERPKGSFSTLEIQRTEQGDSAMYLCASSPRDRGAKNIQYFGAGTRLSVL.

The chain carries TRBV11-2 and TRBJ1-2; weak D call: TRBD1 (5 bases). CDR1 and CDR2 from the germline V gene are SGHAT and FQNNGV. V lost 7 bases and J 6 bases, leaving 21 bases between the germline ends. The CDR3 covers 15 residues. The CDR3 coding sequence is TGTGCCAGCACCTCTTACGGGGGGGTGCTTCATGGCTACACCTTC. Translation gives CASTSYGGVLHGYTF.

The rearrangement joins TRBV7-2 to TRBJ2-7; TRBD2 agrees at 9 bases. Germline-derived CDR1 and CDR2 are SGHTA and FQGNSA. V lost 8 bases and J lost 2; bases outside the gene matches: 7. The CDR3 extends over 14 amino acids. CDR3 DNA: TGTGCCAGCGGTTGGGCGGGAGGGCCCTACGAGCAGTACTTC. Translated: CASGWAGGPYEQYF.

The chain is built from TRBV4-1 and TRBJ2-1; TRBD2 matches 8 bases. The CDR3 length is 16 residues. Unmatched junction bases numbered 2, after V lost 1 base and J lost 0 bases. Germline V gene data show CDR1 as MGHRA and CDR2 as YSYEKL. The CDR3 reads CASSQAGGSSYNEQFF. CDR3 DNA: TGCGCCAGCAGCCAAGCGGGGGGGAGCTCCTACAATGAGCAGTTCTTC.

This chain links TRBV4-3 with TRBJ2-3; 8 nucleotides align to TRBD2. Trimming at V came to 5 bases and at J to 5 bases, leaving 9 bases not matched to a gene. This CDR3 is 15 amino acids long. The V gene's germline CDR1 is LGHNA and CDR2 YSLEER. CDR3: CASSYSGLVGDTQYF. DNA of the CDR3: TGCGCCAGCAGCTACTCGGGACTAGTGGGAGATACGCAGTATTTT.

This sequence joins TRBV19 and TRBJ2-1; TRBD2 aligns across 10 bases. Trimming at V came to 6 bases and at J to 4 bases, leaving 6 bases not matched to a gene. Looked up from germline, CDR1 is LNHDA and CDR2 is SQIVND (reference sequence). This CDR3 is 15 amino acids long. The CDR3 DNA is TGTGCCAGTAGGGAGACTAGCGGGTCTTACAATGAGCAGTTCTTC. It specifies CASRETSGSYNEQFF.

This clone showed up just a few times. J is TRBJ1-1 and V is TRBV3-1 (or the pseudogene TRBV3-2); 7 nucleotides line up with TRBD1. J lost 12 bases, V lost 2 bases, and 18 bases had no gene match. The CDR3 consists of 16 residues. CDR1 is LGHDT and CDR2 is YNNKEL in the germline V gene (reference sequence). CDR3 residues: CASSQRGAGTEEGTFF. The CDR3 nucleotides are TGTGCCAGCAGCCAAAGAGGGGCCGGGACAGAAGAGGGAACTTTCTTT.

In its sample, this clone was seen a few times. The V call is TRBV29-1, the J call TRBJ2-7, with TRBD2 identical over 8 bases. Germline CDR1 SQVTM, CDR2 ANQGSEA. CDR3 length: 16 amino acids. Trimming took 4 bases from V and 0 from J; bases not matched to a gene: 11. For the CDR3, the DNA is TGCAGCGTTGCCGACGTGGGCGGGAGGAGCTCCTACGAGCAGTACTTC. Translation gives CSVADVGGRSSYEQYF.

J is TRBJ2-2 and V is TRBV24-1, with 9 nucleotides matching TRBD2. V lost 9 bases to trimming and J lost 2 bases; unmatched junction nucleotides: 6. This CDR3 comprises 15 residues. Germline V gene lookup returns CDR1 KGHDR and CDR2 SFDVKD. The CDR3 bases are TGTGCCACCCAAATAGCGGGAGTTAACACCGGGGAGCTGTTTTTT. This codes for CATQIAGVNTGELFF.

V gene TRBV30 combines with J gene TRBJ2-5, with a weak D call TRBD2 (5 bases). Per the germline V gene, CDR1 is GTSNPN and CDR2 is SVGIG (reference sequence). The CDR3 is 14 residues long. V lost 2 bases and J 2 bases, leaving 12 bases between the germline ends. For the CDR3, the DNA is TGTGCCTGGAGTCCCCCCCGAGGGCAAGAGACCCAGTACTTC. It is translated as CAWSPPRGQETQYF.

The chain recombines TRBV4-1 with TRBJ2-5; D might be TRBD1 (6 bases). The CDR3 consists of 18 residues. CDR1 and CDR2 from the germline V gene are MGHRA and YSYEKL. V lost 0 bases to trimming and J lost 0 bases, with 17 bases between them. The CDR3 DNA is TGCGCCAGCAGCCAAGATCCCGTGGGACACCTGTACCAAGAGACCCAGTACTTC. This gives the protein CASSQDPVGHLYQETQYF.

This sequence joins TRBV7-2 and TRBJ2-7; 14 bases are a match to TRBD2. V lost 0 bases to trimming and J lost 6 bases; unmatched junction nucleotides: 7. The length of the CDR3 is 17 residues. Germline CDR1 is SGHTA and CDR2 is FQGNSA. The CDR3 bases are TGTGCCAGCAGCTTAGCGCAGGGGACTAGCGGGAGAGGCGAGCAGTACTTC. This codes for CASSLAQGTSGRGEQYF.

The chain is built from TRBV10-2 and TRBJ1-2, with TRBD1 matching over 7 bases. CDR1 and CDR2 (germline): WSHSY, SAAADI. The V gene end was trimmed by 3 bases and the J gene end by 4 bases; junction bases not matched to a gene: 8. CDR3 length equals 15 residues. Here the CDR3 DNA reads TGCGCCAGCAGTGATCGGGACAGCGGAAGCTATGGCTACACCTTC. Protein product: CASSDRDSGSYGYTF.

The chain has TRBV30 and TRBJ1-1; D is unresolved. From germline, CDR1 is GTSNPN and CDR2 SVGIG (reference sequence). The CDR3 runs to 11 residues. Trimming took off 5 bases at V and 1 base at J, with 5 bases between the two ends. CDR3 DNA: TGTGCCTGGCTACCGAACACTGAAGCTTTCTTT. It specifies CAWLPNTEAFF.

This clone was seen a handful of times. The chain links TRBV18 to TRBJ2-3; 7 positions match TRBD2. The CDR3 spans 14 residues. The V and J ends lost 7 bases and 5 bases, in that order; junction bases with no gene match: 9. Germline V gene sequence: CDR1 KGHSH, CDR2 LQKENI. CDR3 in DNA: TGTGCCAGCTTAACCACGCGGGAGATAGATACGCAGTATTTT. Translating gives CASLTTREIDTQYF.

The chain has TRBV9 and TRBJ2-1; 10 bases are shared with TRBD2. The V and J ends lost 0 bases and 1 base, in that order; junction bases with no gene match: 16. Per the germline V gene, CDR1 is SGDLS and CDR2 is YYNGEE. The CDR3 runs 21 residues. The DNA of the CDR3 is TGTGCCAGCAGCGTAGCTTTTACCCTAGCGGGAGAGTCGAGGTCCTACAATGAGCAGTTCTTC. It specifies CASSVAFTLAGESRSYNEQFF.

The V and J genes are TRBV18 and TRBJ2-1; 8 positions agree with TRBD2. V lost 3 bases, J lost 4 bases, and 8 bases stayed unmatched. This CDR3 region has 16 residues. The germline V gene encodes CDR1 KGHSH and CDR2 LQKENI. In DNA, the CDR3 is TGTGCCAGCTCACCTCAAAGCGGGAGTTCTTACAATGAGCAGTTCTTC. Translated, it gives CASSPQSGSSYNEQFF.

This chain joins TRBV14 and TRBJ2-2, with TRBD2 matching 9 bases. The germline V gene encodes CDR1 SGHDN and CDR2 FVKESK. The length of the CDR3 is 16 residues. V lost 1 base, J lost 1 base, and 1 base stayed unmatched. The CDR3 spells CASSQASGVNTGELFF. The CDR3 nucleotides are TGTGCCAGCAGCCAAGCTAGCGGGGTGAACACCGGGGAGCTGTTTTTT.